This T cell receptor beta chain was obtained from a study of cytomegalovirus exposure and HLA in healthy donors. Study results and limitations: Per a later analysis, roughly 17,000 TCR beta sequences showed association with HLA alleles at 0.05 false discovery rate.

The PCR employed 60 Vbeta primers together with 13 Jbeta primers. Assay: immunoSEQ multiplex PCR; the TCRdb copy retains only in-frame clones and omits some. The table lists about 210,000 clones, about nine tenths of them singletons. Details on this clone: Antigen specificity is unknown.

The sequence derives from a boy aged 2 to 10 in good health and CMV-seronegative. The source material was PBMCs.

CDR3 bases: TGCGCCAGCAGCCAACGGGGAAACACCATATATTTT. Translating gives CASSQRGNTIYF. The chain links TRBV4-1 to TRBJ1-3; no clear D gene. This CDR3 has 12 residues. The germline gives CDR1 MGHRA, CDR2 YSYEKL. Trimming cost V 2 bases and J 4 bases, with 3 bases left between them.